Shown below are 30 T cell receptor beta chains from a single sample sequenced in a study of cytotoxic CD8 clonotypes in ibrutinib-treated CLL. Sequencing was performed with immunoSEQ multiplex PCR; in TCRdb, only in-frame clones are kept and a portion is missing. The sample carries some 300,000 clones, approximately 80% recorded once. The material was PBMCs, obtained before ibrutinib treatment. The receptors were sampled from a human donor with chronic lymphocytic leukemia.

This clone has more than one count but fewer than ten. The chain carries TRBV25-1 and TRBJ2-1; D is unresolved. Germline loops: CDR1 MGHDK, CDR2 SYGVNS. CDR3 length: 14 residues. Trimming took off 6 bases at V and 2 bases at J, with 11 bases between the two ends. The CDR3, as DNA: TGTGCCAGCAGCCAAGCCACGACCTACAATGAGCAGTTCTTC. Translated: CASSQATTYNEQFF.

V gene TRBV29-1 combines with J gene TRBJ1-3; perhaps TRBD1 as D (5 bases). The CDR3 is 14 amino acids. Germline CDR1 reads SQVTM; CDR2 reads ANQGSEA. V lost 4 bases and J 0 bases, leaving 10 bases between the germline ends. CDR3 in DNA: TGCAGCGTTGGGGGGGGGACCTCTGGAAACACCATATATTTT. Translating gives CSVGGGTSGNTIYF.

This clone has only a few counts. Different DNA sequences within this sample yield the same CDR3. The gene calls are TRBV7-2 and TRBJ2-7; possible D gene TRBD1, 7 bases. CDR1 and CDR2 from the germline V gene are SGHTA and FQGNSA. V was clipped by 3 bases and J by 3 bases, with 12 bases between them. The CDR3 sequence is 14 residues long. CDR3 residues: CASSLRDRGYEQYF. DNA for the CDR3: TGTGCCAGCAGCTTGCGGGACAGAGGCTACGAGCAGTACTTC.

CDR3 coding DNA: TGTGCCAGCAGTTACGTTGCGGTTGGCTACAATGAGCAGTTCTTC. Protein: CASSYVAVGYNEQFF. The chain employs TRBV6-5 and TRBJ2-1; D not certain. The V end was cut by 2 bases, the J end by 3 bases, with 11 bases between. The CDR3 has 15 residues. From germline, CDR1 is MNHEY and CDR2 SVGAGI.

The J gene is TRBJ2-1, the V gene TRBV29-1; the match to TRBD2 covers 7 bases. This CDR3 is 12 amino acids long. Trimming removed 7 bases from V and 7 bases from J; junction bases left unmatched: 7. From germline, CDR1 is SQVTM and CDR2 ANQGSEA. The CDR3 DNA reads TGCAGCGAGAGGGGAGGGGTTAATGAGCAGTTCTTC. Protein: CSERGGVNEQFF.

About this clone itself: At the DNA level, this CDR3 is encoded by other sequences in the same sample as well. The chain joins TRBV18 to TRBJ1-5; 7 positions agree with TRBD1. Unmatched junction bases numbered 6, after V lost 3 bases and J lost 1 base. Germline V gives CDR1 KGHSH, CDR2 LQKENI. CDR3 length: 16 residues. CDR3 DNA sequence: TGTGCCAGCTCACCTTCAGGGGGGATAAGCAATCAGCCCCAGCATTTT. The encoded protein is CASSPSGGISNQPQHF. Together with reference TRBV18 and TRBJ1-5, the CDR3 gives the full variable domain: NAGVMQNPRHLVRRRGQEARLRCSPMKGHSHVYWYRQLPEEGLKFMVYLQKENIIDESGMPKERFSAEFPKEGPSILRIQQVVRGDSAAYFCASSPSGGISNQPQHFGDGTRLSIL.

The chain couples TRBV11-2 to TRBJ2-7; 10 nucleotides align to TRBD1. V was pared by 1 base and J by 5 bases, with 5 bases of the junction left unmatched. This CDR3 has 15 amino acids. CDR1 is SGHAT and CDR2 is FQNNGV in the germline V gene. The DNA for the CDR3 is TGTGCCAGCAGCTTAGCGGGACAGGGGTACCACGAGCAGTACTTC. Encoded protein: CASSLAGQGYHEQYF.

The genes are TRBV2 and TRBJ2-7, with 13 bases lining up with TRBD2. CDR3 length: 15 amino acids. Germline assignment: CDR1 SNHLY and CDR2 FYNNEI. V trimming: 5 bases; J trimming: 7 bases; junction bases outside the gene matches: 8. The CDR3 here is CASSRTSGSLGEQYF. CDR3 coding DNA: TGTGCCAGCAGTCGGACTAGCGGGAGTCTAGGAGAGCAGTACTTC.

The CDR3 sequence: CASSPGQNTEAFF. Written as DNA, the CDR3 is TGCGCCAGCAGCCCCGGACAGAACACTGAAGCTTTCTTT. V is TRBV5-1 and J is TRBJ1-1; TRBD1 is a possible D gene (5 bases). CDR3 length equals 13 residues. Trimming cost V 4 bases and J 1 base, with 8 bases left between them. Per the germline V gene, CDR1 is SGHRS and CDR2 is YFSETQ.

This chain joins TRBV6-1 and TRBJ1-5; unclear D gene. Germline assignment: CDR1 MNHNS and CDR2 SASEGT. The CDR3 has 15 amino acids. V lost 6 bases to trimming and J lost 1 base, with 13 bases between them. The CDR3 DNA reads TGTGCCAGCAGCGTCTGGGTCCCAAGCAATCAGCCCCAGCATTTT. Translating it yields CASSVWVPSNQPQHF.

The rearrangement links TRBV11-2 to TRBJ2-7; weak D call: TRBD1 (6 bases). The CDR3 has 14 residues. From germline, CDR1 is SGHAT and CDR2 FQNNGV. V gave up 5 bases and J gave up 4 bases, with 15 bases separating them. The CDR3, as DNA: TGTGCCAGCAGCCCGACCGGACAGAATTACGAGCAGTACTTC. Translated: CASSPTGQNYEQYF.

V usage is TRBV5-1 and J usage is TRBJ2-1; 11 bases are shared with TRBD2. V lost 4 bases to trimming and J lost 10 bases; unmatched junction nucleotides: 10. The CDR3 spans 15 residues. Germline V lookup: CDR1 SGHRS, CDR2 YFSETQ. CDR3 loop: CASSATSGNFGEQFF. The CDR3 DNA is TGCGCCAGCAGCGCGACTAGCGGGAACTTCGGGGAGCAGTTCTTC.

This clone was counted a single time. V usage is TRBV30 and J usage is TRBJ2-5; 10 positions agree with TRBD2. With V trimmed by 0 bases and J by 5 bases, 6 bases remained unmatched. Germline loops: CDR1 GTSNPN, CDR2 SVGIG (reference sequence). There are 15 residues in the CDR3. The CDR3 nucleotides are TGTGCCTGGAGTGTAGCTAGCGGGAGTTGGGAGACCCAGTACTTC. Its protein is CAWSVASGSWETQYF.

The gene calls are TRBV4-3 and TRBJ1-2; 9 positions agree with TRBD1. The CDR3 is 15 residues long. Germline CDR1 reads LGHNA; CDR2 reads YSLEER. J gave up 8 bases and V 1 base, and 8 bases lay outside the gene matches. In nucleotides, the CDR3 is TGCGCCAGCAGCCAAGGCCGGGACAGGGTAAAAGGCTACACCTTC. This gives the protein CASSQGRDRVKGYTF.

The sample holds one count of this clone. This chain links TRBV7-2 with TRBJ2-1, with 7 bases fitting TRBD1. Germline trimming cut 1 base from V and 4 bases from J; bases unmatched to any gene: 4. This CDR3 has 15 amino acids. Germline-derived CDR1 and CDR2 are SGHTA and FQGNSA. CDR3 sequence: CASSLDGQDYNEQFF. CDR3 DNA sequence: TGTGCCAGCAGCTTAGACGGACAGGATTACAATGAGCAGTTCTTC.

A few counts support this clone. This sequence joins TRBV9 and TRBJ2-3; 12 bases match TRBD2. The CDR3 is 17 residues long. With V trimmed by 0 bases and J by 4 bases, 6 bases remained unmatched. Per the germline V gene, CDR1 is SGDLS and CDR2 is YYNGEE. CDR3 DNA: TGTGCCAGCAGCGTAGAACCTAGCGGGAGGGGATCAGATACGCAGTATTTT. Residues: CASSVEPSGRGSDTQYF.

The V call is TRBV29-1, the J call TRBJ2-7; 9 bases are a match to TRBD2. The germline V gene encodes CDR1 SQVTM and CDR2 ANQGSEA. The V gene end was trimmed by 6 bases and the J gene end by 2 bases; junction bases not matched to a gene: 5. This CDR3 has 13 residues. The CDR3 region has the DNA TGCAGCGTCCGACTAGCGGAGACCTACGAGCAGTACTTC. Protein: CSVRLAETYEQYF.

This clone was observed once. This sequence joins TRBV19 and TRBJ2-1, with 7 nucleotides matching TRBD2. The CDR3 has 16 residues. Germline V gene sequence: CDR1 LNHDA, CDR2 SQIVND (reference sequence). The V segment lost 3 bases and the J segment 4 bases; nucleotides outside the gene matches: 9. As DNA, the CDR3 is TGTGCCAGTAGTATCGGGCGGGAGCCGATTTACAATGAGCAGTTCTTC. This translates into CASSIGREPIYNEQFF.

This clone appeared once. The chain uses TRBV7-7 and TRBJ2-7; weak D call: TRBD1 (5 bases). The ends were cut back, 5 bases at V and 6 bases at J, with 17 bases in the middle. Germline lookup yields CDR1 SSHAT and CDR2 FNYEAQ (reference sequence). This CDR3 is built from 14 residues. The DNA of the CDR3 is TGTGCCAGCAGCAAACCCGGACATTCAGTCGAGCAGTACTTC. Protein sequence: CASSKPGHSVEQYF.

This chain connects TRBV7-3 to TRBJ2-3; D remains unclear. The CDR3 is made up of 16 amino acids. Germline CDR1 reads SGHTA; CDR2 reads FQGTGA. Trimming took off 1 base at V and 0 bases at J, with 11 bases between the two ends. The CDR3 DNA sequence: TGTGCCAGCAGCTTAAACCCCCCAGCTAGCACAGATACGCAGTATTTT. It codes for CASSLNPPASTDTQYF. The whole variable domain, remainder taken from reference TRBV7-3 and TRBJ2-3, is GAGVSQTPSNKVTEKGKYVELRCDPISGHTALYWYRQSLGQGPEFLIYFQGTGAADDSGLPNDRFFAVRPEGSVSTLKIQRTERGDSAVYLCASSLNPPASTDTQYFGPGTRLTVL.

This clone showed up just once. The chain recombines TRBV11-2 with TRBJ1-1; TRBD1 matches at 8 bases. The length of the CDR3 is 18 residues. V dropped 0 bases and J dropped 0; count of bases not matched to a gene: 9. In germline, CDR1 is SGHAT, CDR2 FQNNGV. The CDR3 here is CASSLDRQGTRMNTEAFF. CDR3 coding DNA: TGTGCCAGCAGCTTAGACCGACAGGGGACTAGAATGAACACTGAAGCTTTCTTT.

J is TRBJ1-2 and V is TRBV15, with 8 bases fitting TRBD1. Germline CDR1 and CDR2: LNHNV and YYDKDF (reference sequence). The CDR3 length is 13 residues. V was pared by 6 bases and J by 7 bases, with 7 bases of the junction left unmatched. CDR3 coding DNA: TGTGCCACCAGTCCGGACAGGGCCTTTGGCTACACCTTC. It encodes CATSPDRAFGYTF. Complete variable domain (other parts from reference TRBV15 and TRBJ1-2): DAMVIQNPRYQVTQFGKPVTLSCSQTLNHNVMYWYQQKSSQAPKLLFHYYDKDFNNEADTPDNFQSRRPNTSFCFLDIRSPGLGDTAMYLCATSPDRAFGYTFGSGTRLTVV.

J is TRBJ2-7 and V is TRBV28; TRBD2 matches 11 bases. Per germline, CDR1 MDHEN and CDR2 SYDVKM. Unmatched junction bases numbered 10, after V lost 1 base and J lost 2 bases. The CDR3 runs to 18 residues. The CDR3 sequence is CASSLSPGTSGLAYEQYF. The CDR3 nucleotides are TGTGCCAGCAGTTTATCCCCAGGGACTAGCGGTTTAGCCTACGAGCAGTACTTC.

The chain joins TRBV9 to TRBJ1-2; D is possibly TRBD1 (6 bases). The germline V gene encodes CDR1 SGDLS and CDR2 YYNGEE. V lost 0 bases to trimming and J lost 5 bases, with 11 bases between them. This CDR3 has 14 amino acids. The CDR3 here is CASSVATGFYGYTF. The CDR3 bases are TGTGCCAGCAGCGTAGCCACAGGGTTTTATGGCTACACCTTC.

The V gene is TRBV29-1, the J gene TRBJ2-2; D remains unclear. The V gene lost 4 bases and the J gene lost 4 bases, with 10 bases spanning the gap. The CDR3 consists of 13 residues. Germline V gives CDR1 SQVTM, CDR2 ANQGSEA. The chain's CDR3 is CSVGHAATGELFF. CDR3 in DNA: TGCAGCGTTGGTCATGCGGCCACCGGGGAGCTGTTTTTT.

This chain joins TRBV5-1 and TRBJ2-1; 8 bases line up with TRBD2. Trimming cost V 4 bases and J 8 bases; bases outside gene matches: 14. Germline V lookup: CDR1 SGHRS, CDR2 YFSETQ. The CDR3 sequence is 16 residues long. CDR3 residues: CASSQTTSGYGHEQFF. CDR3 DNA: TGCGCCAGCAGCCAGACCACTAGCGGCTATGGGCATGAGCAGTTCTTC.

This clone appeared a single time. J is TRBJ1-1 and V is TRBV6-5; 8 bases are a match to TRBD1. The CDR3 consists of 14 residues. CDR1 and CDR2 (germline): MNHEY, SVGAGI. The J segment lost 12 bases and the V segment lost 5 bases, leaving 14 bases of the junction unmatched. CDR3 nucleotide sequence: TGTGCCAGCAGTACGACCGTCCTGACAGGGGTACCTTTCTTT. Translating it yields CASSTTVLTGVPFF.

The gene calls are TRBV6-6 and TRBJ1-5, with D possibly matching TRBD1 (5 bases). The ends were cut back, 4 bases at V and 2 bases at J, with 12 bases in the middle. The CDR3 contains 15 residues. Germline CDR1 and CDR2: MNHNY and SVGAGI (reference sequence). CDR3 in amino acids: CASSWDFFGNQPQHF. The CDR3 DNA reads as TGTGCCAGCAGTTGGGACTTTTTTGGCAATCAGCCCCAGCATTTT.

CDR3 in amino acids: CASSLRSETQARGYTF. In DNA, the CDR3 is TGTGCCAGCAGCCTAAGGTCTGAGACCCAGGCGCGGGGCTACACCTTC. V is TRBV7-2 and J is TRBJ1-2; D unclear. Trimming removed 5 bases at V and 8 bases at J, with 24 bases between. Germline CDR1 SGHTA, CDR2 FQGNSA. CDR3 length equals 16 residues.

V and J are TRBV29-1 and TRBJ2-3; D call uncertain. V gave up 5 bases and J gave up 7 bases, with 10 bases separating them. The CDR3 contains 11 residues. Germline V gene lookup returns CDR1 SQVTM and CDR2 ANQGSEA. This CDR3 is CSVKTQYTQYF. CDR3 nucleotide sequence: TGCAGCGTTAAGACTCAATATACGCAGTATTTT.